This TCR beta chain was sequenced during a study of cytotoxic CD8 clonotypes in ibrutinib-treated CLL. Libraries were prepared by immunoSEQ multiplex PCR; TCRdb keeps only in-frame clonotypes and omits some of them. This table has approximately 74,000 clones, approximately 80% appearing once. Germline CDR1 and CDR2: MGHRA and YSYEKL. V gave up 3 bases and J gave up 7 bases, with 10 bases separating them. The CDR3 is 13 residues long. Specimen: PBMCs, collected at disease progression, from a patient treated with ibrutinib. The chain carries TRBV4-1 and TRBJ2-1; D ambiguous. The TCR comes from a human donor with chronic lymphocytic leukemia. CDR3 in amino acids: CASSHPMVNEQFF. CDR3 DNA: TGCGCCAGCAGCCATCCAATGGTGAATGAGCAGTTCTTC.